One sample yielded the 4 T cell receptor beta chains listed below, sequenced in a study of blood T cell repertoires in COVID-19. Libraries were prepared by immunoSEQ multiplex PCR; TCRdb keeps only in-frame clonotypes and omits some of them. Among around 240,000 clones listed, 75% to 85% were seen once. Sequenced: peripheral blood. These receptors were collected from a woman aged 40 to 55 who had recovered from COVID-19.

This clone was picked up one time. V usage is TRBV12-3 or TRBV12-4 and J usage is TRBJ1-2; D remains ambiguous. Trimming stripped 2 bases from V and 8 bases from J, with 9 bases between. This CDR3 comprises 12 residues. CDR3 nucleotides: TGTGCCAGCAGTTTATTTGGGAGCGGCTACACCTTC. It translates to CASSLFGSGYTF.

The gene calls are TRBV28 and TRBJ1-1, with TRBD1 identical over 7 bases. CDR1 and CDR2 (germline): MDHEN, SYDVKM. The V gene end was trimmed by 8 bases and the J gene end by 1 base; junction bases not matched to a gene: 4. The CDR3 is made up of 13 amino acids. CDR3 region: CASYRQGNTEAFF. Here the CDR3 DNA reads TGTGCCAGCTACAGACAGGGGAACACTGAAGCTTTCTTT.

The rearrangement links TRBV27 to TRBJ1-2; possibly TRBD1 for D (5 bases). The ends were cut back, 7 bases at V and 0 bases at J, with 15 bases in the middle. The CDR3 sequence is 15 residues long. From germline, CDR1 is MNHEY and CDR2 SMNVEV (reference sequence). The CDR3 DNA follows: TGTGCCAGCACCGCGATGCGGGACGCTAACTATGGCTACACCTTC. This encodes CASTAMRDANYGYTF.

V is TRBV4-1 and J is TRBJ2-7, with 14 positions matching TRBD2. V dropped 3 bases and J dropped 0; count of bases not matched to a gene: 7. Per the germline V gene, CDR1 is MGHRA and CDR2 is YSYEKL. This CDR3 is 18 amino acids long. The CDR3 bases are TGCGCCAGCAGCCAGGGGACTAGCGGGGGCCCCACCTCCTACGAGCAGTACTTC. Translated, it gives CASSQGTSGGPTSYEQYF.